Below, one T cell receptor beta chain is given with its context. Original analysis: Reference gene primer amplification yielded estimated nucleated cell counts. TCRdb's table, derived via immunoSEQ multiplex PCR, lists solely in-frame clones and lacks some. That table is the source of V, J and clone size, and D and trimming were worked out from the DNA. The data hold 190,000 or so clones, with around 88% observed a single time. This sample was included in a study of blood T cell repertoires in COVID-19. The CDR3 has 15 residues. After removal of 5 bases from V and 6 bases from J, the junction contained 8 bases not matched to a gene. Looked up from germline, CDR1 is SGHRS and CDR2 is YFSETQ.

Material: peripheral blood. This TCR was recovered from a woman between 25 and 40 years old with acute or convalescent COVID-19. This rearrangement joins TRBV5-1 to TRBJ2-1; 10 nucleotides agree with TRBD2. The CDR3 bases are TGCGCCAGCAGACTAACTAGCGGGAACCTCAATGAGCAGTTCTTC. This encodes CASRLTSGNLNEQFF.